Included here is one T cell receptor beta chain sequence, with context. Its specificity is unknown. The repertoire was sequenced with immunoSEQ multiplex PCR; TCRdb's copy has only in-frame clones and lacks some. The sample contains 70,000 to 100,000 clones, 88% of which appear only once. The sample belongs to a study of identifying expanded T cells in peripheral blood. Collection occurred without any documented infections or immune events in donors. Study-level results: Over approximately two and four weeks, about 17 and 20 clones changed, versus around 1.3 between replicates.

This receptor was identified in a person between 18 and 75 years old in good health. Material for sequencing was blood.

CDR3 nucleotides: TGCGCCAGCAGCGTGGGACAGGGGACGCCCTACGAGCAGTACTTC. It encodes CASSVGQGTPYEQYF. V and J are TRBV5-1 and TRBJ2-7; 10 positions agree with TRBD1. V lost 4 bases to trimming and J lost 2 bases; unmatched junction nucleotides: 6. This CDR3 is built from 15 residues. Germline V gene sequence: CDR1 SGHRS, CDR2 YFSETQ.